This T cell receptor beta chain stems from a study of neoadjuvant anti-PD-1 for oral cavity cancer. Looking at the study overall: Patients without progression received a fourth nivolumab dose around day 43, then surgical resection on days 50-56.

The protocol was immunoSEQ multiplex PCR, while the TCRdb copy is restricted to in-frame clones and leaves out a portion. Here the sample spans over 5,500 clones, around two thirds being singletons. Germline CDR1 and CDR2: MDHEN and SYDVKM. The CDR3 spans 15 residues. Trimming cost V 6 bases and J 9 bases; bases outside gene matches: 12. This clone was observed a few times. The chain has TRBV28 and TRBJ1-1, with TRBD1 matching 11 bases. The receptor's source is a person aged 40 to 85 with oral cavity squamous cell carcinoma. The source material was PBMCs, sampled before nivolumab (anti-PD-1) treatment. The CDR3 nucleotides read TGTGCCAGCAGCCACTGGGACAGGGGGGCTCCCAAAGCTTTCTTT. Translated: CASSHWDRGAPKAFF.